This record covers a single T cell receptor beta chain. Antigen: not known. Starting from about 0.45 ug of total RNA, TCR libraries were made with linear amplification. TCRdb independently ran MiXCR on the reads; one entry per CDR3 protein. This sample has 150,000 to 200,000 distinct CDR3 sequences, with around 80% found just once. These data are taken from a study of healthy donors' naive CD4 and CD8 T cells. Findings of the study overall: Naive CD4+ and CD8+ cells reportedly differed in usage of most V and J genes. Possible naive T cell homeostatic proliferation bias remained unaddressed.

Sorting defined naive CD4+ as CD4+CD8-CD45RO-CD45RA+ and naive CD8+ as CD8+CD4-CD45RA+CD27bright. This TCR came from a pool of human donors in good health; the sample pools cells from several healthy donors. Sequencing used naive CD4+ and CD8+ T cells sorted from blood, pooled from several donors.

CDR3 sequence reads: CSASRPGAGELFF. The CDR3 coding sequence is TGCAGTGCTAGCCGTCCTGGGGCCGGGGAGCTGTTTTTT. This chain links TRBV20-1 with TRBJ2-2; D is ambiguous. The V end was cut by 3 bases, the J end by 6 bases, with 11 bases between. CDR1 and CDR2 from the germline V gene are DFQATT and SNEGSKA (reference sequence). The CDR3 covers 13 residues.